This T cell receptor (beta chain) was profiled in a study of T cell clusters in autoimmune cytopenias. Tens of thousands of genome equivalents of blood DNA were amplified for TRB. Note on this clonotype: Its antigen is still unknown.

TRB was amplified by touch-down multiplex PCR, primer pools A and B combined. TCRdb reprocessed the multiplex PCR reads and keeps a single row for each CDR3 protein, giving no DNA. This repertoire includes 5,800 or so distinct CDR3 sequences. Findings and caveats of the study: The T cell clusters were defined only in silico, without experimental functional validation.

CDR3 length: 14 residues. This receptor was obtained from a human donor with an autoimmune cytopenia or autoimmune hepatitis (not recorded which). Specimen: peripheral blood. This chain joins TRBV12-3 or TRBV12-4 and TRBJ2-3; the TRBD1 assignment by TCRdb is unverifiable without DNA. The CDR3 spells CASSLSGGEDTQYF.